The 24 T cell receptor beta chains below were found in one sample sequenced in a study of blood T cell repertoires in COVID-19. The assay was immunoSEQ multiplex PCR, and TCRdb's table has in-frame clones only and misses some. The sample lists 150,000 to 200,000 clones, 84% occurring once. The sequencing input was peripheral blood. Receptor source: a man aged 35-49 years who had recovered from COVID-19.

This chain links TRBV4-1 with TRBJ2-1; 8 positions agree with TRBD1. The germline gives CDR1 MGHRA, CDR2 YSYEKL. The CDR3 covers 16 residues. V was pared by 4 bases and J by 8 bases, with 13 bases of the junction left unmatched. The CDR3 here is CASSPVASDRGYEQFF. The CDR3 bases are TGCGCCAGCAGCCCAGTGGCTTCCGACAGGGGCTATGAGCAGTTCTTC.

This chain uses TRBV13 with TRBJ2-7, with 7 bases matching TRBD1. The CDR3 extends over 15 amino acids. Germline trimming cut 4 bases from V and 0 bases from J; bases unmatched to any gene: 6. The germline CDR1 and CDR2 sequences are PRHDT and FYEKMQ (reference sequence). The CDR3 loop is CASSSRDRSSYEQYF. CDR3 in DNA: TGTGCCAGCAGCTCTAGGGACAGAAGCTCCTACGAGCAGTACTTC. The whole variable domain, filled in from reference TRBV13 and TRBJ2-7, reads AAGVIQSPRHLIKEKRETATLKCYPIPRHDTVYWYQQGPGQDPQFLISFYEKMQSDKGSIPDRFSAQQFSDYHSELNMSSLELGDSALYFCASSSRDRSSYEQYFGPGTRLTVT.

This chain uses TRBV28 with TRBJ1-2; D gene unclear. From germline, CDR1 is MDHEN and CDR2 SYDVKM. The CDR3 has 16 residues. Trimming left V 8 bases short and J 2 bases short, with 21 bases between. The CDR3 sequence is CASSPSGWGENYGYTF. CDR3 nucleotides: TGTGCCAGCTCCCCAAGCGGGTGGGGAGAAAACTATGGCTACACCTTC.

V is TRBV4-1 and J is TRBJ2-7; 11 bases fit TRBD2. Germline-derived CDR1 and CDR2 are MGHRA and YSYEKL. The trim removed 3 bases at V and 5 bases at J, leaving 12 bases unmatched. The CDR3 contains 17 residues. The CDR3 DNA reads as TGCGCCAGCAGCCAGAGGGATCCGGGACTAGCGGCACACGAGCAGTACTTC. It yields the protein CASSQRDPGLAAHEQYF.

The gene calls are TRBV6-2 or TRBV6-3 and TRBJ2-7; TRBD2 matches at 13 bases. V was clipped by 5 bases and J by 3 bases; unmatched bases: 4. The CDR3 runs 15 residues. The V gene's germline CDR1 is MNHEY and CDR2 SVGEGT. The CDR3 sequence is CASSARLAGGYEQYF. CDR3 nucleotides: TGTGCCAGCAGTGCTCGACTAGCGGGGGGCTACGAGCAGTACTTC.

The V call is TRBV13, the J call TRBJ2-1; TRBD2 matches at 7 bases. Germline V gene lookup returns CDR1 PRHDT and CDR2 FYEKMQ (reference sequence). The CDR3 is 15 residues long. The V gene end was trimmed by 7 bases and the J gene end by 5 bases; junction bases not matched to a gene: 11. DNA of the CDR3: TGTGCCAGCACCGAATCGGGGACTACCGACAATGAGCAGTTCTTC. Its translation is CASTESGTTDNEQFF.

The chain couples TRBV5-6 to TRBJ1-3; the match to TRBD1 covers 10 bases. This CDR3 comprises 16 residues. The germline V gene has CDR1 SGHDT and CDR2 YYEEEE. V gave up 2 bases and J gave up 6 bases; unmatched junction bases: 8. DNA of the CDR3: TGTGCCAGCAGCTTCGGGGCGACAGGGGGCGAAAACACCATATATTTT. This sequence encodes CASSFGATGGENTIYF.

This clone was found a few times. The sample contains more than one DNA sequence encoding this CDR3. V gene TRBV30 combines with J gene TRBJ2-7; possibly TRBD1 for D (6 bases). The CDR3 spans 11 residues. Per germline, CDR1 GTSNPN and CDR2 SVGIG (reference sequence). Trimming took 5 bases from V and 5 from J, leaving 10 bases between them. The CDR3 sequence is CAWSHRDEQYF. DNA of the CDR3: TGTGCCTGGTCCCACAGGGACGAGCAGTACTTC.

CDR3 protein: CASGKTDLNTEAFF. The CDR3, as DNA: TGTGCCAGCGGAAAGACAGACCTGAACACTGAAGCTTTCTTT. The V call is TRBV2, the J call TRBJ1-1, with D possibly matching TRBD1 (5 bases). The germline CDR1 and CDR2 sequences are SNHLY and FYNNEI. V lost 8 bases to trimming and J lost 0 bases, with 13 bases between them. The CDR3 contains 14 residues.

The chain combines TRBV6-5 with TRBJ1-1; D not resolved. The V gene lost 0 bases and the J gene lost 5 bases, with 7 bases spanning the gap. Germline CDR1 reads MNHEY; CDR2 reads SVGAGI. This CDR3 is built from 13 residues. The CDR3 is CASSYSSRTEAFF. The CDR3, as DNA: TGTGCCAGCAGTTACTCTTCTAGAACTGAAGCTTTCTTT.

The rearrangement links TRBV6-6 to TRBJ2-2; TRBD2 might be the D (5 bases). This CDR3 has 14 residues. CDR1 is MNHNY, CDR2 SVGAGI, per germline (reference sequence). Trimming removed 2 bases from V and 3 bases from J, with 7 bases in between. Here the CDR3 DNA reads TGTGCCAGCAGTTACACTAGGGACACCGGGGAGCTGTTTTTT. It yields the protein CASSYTRDTGELFF.

This clone was seen only once. The chain carries TRBV18 and TRBJ1-1; a weak D match, TRBD1 (5 bases). The CDR3 totals 13 residues. Germline loops: CDR1 KGHSH, CDR2 LQKENI. The ends were cut back, 7 bases at V and 1 base at J, with 10 bases in the middle. CDR3 coding DNA: TGTGCCAGCTTGACGGACAAGAACACTGAAGCTTTCTTT. Translation gives CASLTDKNTEAFF.

CDR3 coding DNA: TGTGCCAGCAGCTTAGGGGCAGGGGACTATGGCTACACCTTC. Protein: CASSLGAGDYGYTF. The chain combines TRBV13 with TRBJ1-2, with D possibly TRBD1 on 6 matching bases. Trimming pared 0 bases from V and 3 bases from J, leaving 8 bases between. Germline assignment: CDR1 PRHDT and CDR2 FYEKMQ (reference sequence). The CDR3 runs to 14 residues.

The chain is built from TRBV29-1 and TRBJ2-3, with 7 bases fitting TRBD1. Germline lookup yields CDR1 SQVTM and CDR2 ANQGSEA. This CDR3 region has 16 residues. V shed 0 bases, J shed 3 bases, and the junction held 9 bases outside the gene matches. CDR3 sequence (DNA): TGCAGCGTTGAAGACCCGGACAGGCGGCGGACAGATACGCAGTATTTT. This codes for CSVEDPDRRRTDTQYF.

The genes are TRBV28 and TRBJ1-5; D call uncertain. The CDR3 is 11 residues long. The V gene lost 8 bases and the J gene lost 7 bases, with 9 bases spanning the gap. CDR1 and CDR2 from the germline V gene are MDHEN and SYDVKM. DNA for the CDR3: TGTGCCAGCTCCTCCGGGCAGCCCCAGCATTTT. Translated, it gives CASSSGQPQHF.

The chain is built from TRBV19 and TRBJ2-1, with D perhaps matching TRBD1 (6 bases). Per germline, CDR1 LNHDA and CDR2 SQIVND (reference sequence). The ends were cut back, 9 bases at V and 4 bases at J, with 19 bases in the middle. The CDR3 extends over 15 amino acids. CDR3 DNA: TGTGCCAGCACATCTTCAGGGGTCCTATACAATGAGCAGTTCTTC. This sequence encodes CASTSSGVLYNEQFF.

CDR3 residues: CSADRGRRYF. CDR3 in DNA: TGCAGTGCCGACAGGGGGCGGCGGTATTTT. The genes are TRBV20-1 and TRBJ2-3, with TRBD1 matching 10 bases. V dropped 6 bases and J dropped 14; count of bases not matched to a gene: 5. Germline loops: CDR1 DFQATT, CDR2 SNEGSKA (reference sequence). The CDR3 loop spans 10 amino acids.

The chain links TRBV5-1 to TRBJ1-6; D not resolved. Germline CDR1 SGHRS, CDR2 YFSETQ. This CDR3 comprises 13 residues. The V end lost 2 bases, the J end lost 6 bases, and 6 bases lay between the germline ends. The CDR3 DNA is TGCGCCAGCAGCTTACAGCTTAATTCACCCCTCCACTTT. Translation: CASSLQLNSPLHF.

J is TRBJ2-3 and V is TRBV7-2; D is undetermined. Trimming shortened V by 1 base and J by 3 bases, and 17 bases separated the two germline ends. This CDR3 region has 17 residues. Germline values: CDR1 SGHTA, CDR2 FQGNSA. The DNA for the CDR3 is TGTGCCAGCAGCTTAGTTTTCTCGAACCCCGGGACAGATACGCAGTATTTT. Protein product: CASSLVFSNPGTDTQYF.

For the CDR3, the DNA is TGTGCCAGTAGTCCGGCCCTAGTGCGGGGGGCGCGGGAGCAGTACTTC. Its translation is CASSPALVRGAREQYF. The rearrangement uses TRBV19 and TRBJ2-7, with TRBD2 identical over 8 bases. This CDR3 is 16 amino acids long. Germline loops: CDR1 LNHDA, CDR2 SQIVND (reference sequence). V was clipped by 5 bases and J by 7 bases; unmatched bases: 16.

The genes are TRBV7-2 and TRBJ1-6; 8 bases align to TRBD1. The germline V gene has CDR1 SGHTA and CDR2 FQGNSA. The CDR3 contains 17 residues. V was pared by 4 bases and J by 0 bases, with 5 bases of the junction left unmatched. CDR3 DNA sequence: TGTGCCAGCAGCTCACAGGGGGTTTTCTCCTATAATTCACCCCTCCACTTT. Translating gives CASSSQGVFSYNSPLHF.

The chain employs TRBV4-3 and TRBJ1-1; D gene ambiguous. The CDR3 covers 14 residues. The V gene lost 6 bases and the J gene lost 1 base, with 12 bases spanning the gap. CDR1 is LGHNA and CDR2 is YSLEER in the germline V gene. The CDR3 protein is CASRGGSENTEAFF. The CDR3 DNA is TGCGCCAGCAGAGGTGGCAGCGAGAACACTGAAGCTTTCTTT.

The rearrangement links TRBV9 to TRBJ2-5; TRBD2 agrees at 13 bases. This CDR3 has 16 amino acids. Germline CDR1 is SGDLS and CDR2 is YYNGEE. J lost 2 bases, V lost 2 bases, and 3 bases had no gene match. In DNA form, the CDR3 reads TGTGCCAGCAGCGTCGGGACTAGCGGGGCTCAAGAGACCCAGTACTTC. Residues: CASSVGTSGAQETQYF.

The rearrangement uses TRBV30 and TRBJ2-6, with D unresolved. Germline V gives CDR1 GTSNPN, CDR2 SVGIG (reference sequence). V lost 8 bases and J lost 4, with 6 bases in between. The CDR3 is made up of 11 amino acids. This CDR3 reads CAQAGANVLTF. DNA of the CDR3: TGTGCCCAAGCCGGGGCCAACGTCCTGACTTTC. The full variable domain, its missing parts supplied by reference TRBV30 and TRBJ2-6, is SQTIHQWPATLVQPVGSPLSLECTVEGTSNPNLYWYRQAAGRGLQLLFYSVGIGQISSEVPQNLSASRPQDRQFILSSKKLLLSDSGFYLCAQAGANVLTFGAGSRLTVL.